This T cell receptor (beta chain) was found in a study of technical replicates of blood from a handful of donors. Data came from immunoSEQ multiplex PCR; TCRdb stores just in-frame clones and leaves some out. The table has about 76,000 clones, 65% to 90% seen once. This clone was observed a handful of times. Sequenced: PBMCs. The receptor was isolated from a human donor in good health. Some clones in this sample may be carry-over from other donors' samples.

CDR3 sequence (DNA): TGTGCCACCAACGGGGGGCCGGGTAATTCACCCCTCCACTTT. Protein: CATNGGPGNSPLHF. The V gene is TRBV10-3, the J gene TRBJ1-6; the D gene is possibly TRBD1 (6 bases). Germline values: CDR1 ENHRY, CDR2 SYGVKD. There are 14 residues in the CDR3. Trimming took off 10 bases at V and 6 bases at J, with 16 bases between the two ends.